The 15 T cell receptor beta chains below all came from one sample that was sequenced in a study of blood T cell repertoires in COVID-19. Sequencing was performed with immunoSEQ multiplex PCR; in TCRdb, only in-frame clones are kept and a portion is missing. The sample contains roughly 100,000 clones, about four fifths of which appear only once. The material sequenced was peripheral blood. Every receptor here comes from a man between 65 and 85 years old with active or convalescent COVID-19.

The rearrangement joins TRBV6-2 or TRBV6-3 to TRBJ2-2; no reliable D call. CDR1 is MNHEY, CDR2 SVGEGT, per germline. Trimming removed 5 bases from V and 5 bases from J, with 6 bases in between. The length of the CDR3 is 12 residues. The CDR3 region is CASSESTGELFF. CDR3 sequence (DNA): TGTGCCAGCAGTGAGTCTACCGGGGAGCTGTTTTTT.

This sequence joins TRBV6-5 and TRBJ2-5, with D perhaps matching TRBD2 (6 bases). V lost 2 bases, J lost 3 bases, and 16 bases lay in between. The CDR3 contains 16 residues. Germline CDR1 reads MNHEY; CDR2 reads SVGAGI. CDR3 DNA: TGTGCCAGCAGTTACAGTCTAGCGCCTTGGGAAGAGACCCAGTACTTC. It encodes CASSYSLAPWEETQYF.

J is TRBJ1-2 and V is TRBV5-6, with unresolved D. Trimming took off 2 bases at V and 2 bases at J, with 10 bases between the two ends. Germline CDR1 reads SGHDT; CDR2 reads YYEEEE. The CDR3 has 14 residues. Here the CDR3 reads CASSLYLRNYGYTF. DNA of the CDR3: TGTGCCAGCAGCTTATATCTCAGAAACTATGGCTACACCTTC.

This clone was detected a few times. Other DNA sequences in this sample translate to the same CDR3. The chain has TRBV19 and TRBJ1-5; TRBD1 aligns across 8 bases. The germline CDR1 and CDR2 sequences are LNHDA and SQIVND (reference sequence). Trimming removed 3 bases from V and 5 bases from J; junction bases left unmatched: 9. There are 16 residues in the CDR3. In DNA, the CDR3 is TGTGCCAGTAGTATTGACAGGGGTCGGGGCCATCAGCCCCAGCATTTT. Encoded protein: CASSIDRGRGHQPQHF. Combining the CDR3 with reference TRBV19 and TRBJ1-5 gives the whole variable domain DGGITQSPKYLFRKEGQNVTLSCEQNLNHDAMYWYRQDPGQGLRLIYYSQIVNDFQKGDIAEGYSVSREKKESFPLTVTSAQKNPTAFYLCASSIDRGRGHQPQHFGDGTRLSIL.

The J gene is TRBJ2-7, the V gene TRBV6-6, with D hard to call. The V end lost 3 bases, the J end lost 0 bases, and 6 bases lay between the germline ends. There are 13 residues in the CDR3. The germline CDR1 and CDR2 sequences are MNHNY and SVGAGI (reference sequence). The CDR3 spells CASSYGVSYEQYF. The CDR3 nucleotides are TGTGCCAGCAGTTATGGAGTCTCCTACGAGCAGTACTTC.

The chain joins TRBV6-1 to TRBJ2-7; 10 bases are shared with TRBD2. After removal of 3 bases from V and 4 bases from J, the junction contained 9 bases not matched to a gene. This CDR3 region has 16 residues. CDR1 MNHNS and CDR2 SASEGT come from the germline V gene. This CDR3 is CASSDYTAGGRYEQYF. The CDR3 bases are TGTGCCAGCAGTGATTATACAGCGGGGGGGCGGTACGAGCAGTACTTC.

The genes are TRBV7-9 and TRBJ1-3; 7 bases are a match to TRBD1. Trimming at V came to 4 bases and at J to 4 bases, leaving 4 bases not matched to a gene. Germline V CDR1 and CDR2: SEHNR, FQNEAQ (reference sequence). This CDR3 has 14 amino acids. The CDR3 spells CASSSGGSGNTIYF. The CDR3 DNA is TGTGCCAGCAGCTCAGGGGGGTCGGGAAACACCATATATTTT.

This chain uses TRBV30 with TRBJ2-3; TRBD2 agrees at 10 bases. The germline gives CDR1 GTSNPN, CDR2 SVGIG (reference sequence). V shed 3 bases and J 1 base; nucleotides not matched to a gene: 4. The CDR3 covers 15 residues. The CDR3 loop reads CAWRGAGGGTDTQYF. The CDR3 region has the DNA TGTGCCTGGAGGGGAGCGGGGGGGGGCACAGATACGCAGTATTTT.

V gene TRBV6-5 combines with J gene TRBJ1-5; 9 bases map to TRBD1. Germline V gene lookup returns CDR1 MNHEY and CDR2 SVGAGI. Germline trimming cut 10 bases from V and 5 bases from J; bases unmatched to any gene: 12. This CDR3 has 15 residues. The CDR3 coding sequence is TGTGCCACCCAACAACAGGGGGCTAGGGATCAGCCCCAGCATTTT. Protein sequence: CATQQQGARDQPQHF.

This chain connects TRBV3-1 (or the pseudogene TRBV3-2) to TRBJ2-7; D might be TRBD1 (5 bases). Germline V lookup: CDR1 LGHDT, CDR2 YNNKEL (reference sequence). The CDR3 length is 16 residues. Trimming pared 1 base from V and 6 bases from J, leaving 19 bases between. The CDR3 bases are TGTGCCAGCAGCCAAGGGGGCAGGGTTTTTGGGGTCGAGCAGTACTTC. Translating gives CASSQGGRVFGVEQYF.

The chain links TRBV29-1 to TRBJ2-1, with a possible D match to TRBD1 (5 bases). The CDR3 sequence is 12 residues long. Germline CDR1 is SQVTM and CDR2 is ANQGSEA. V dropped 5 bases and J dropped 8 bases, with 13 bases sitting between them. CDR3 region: CSVSKGWDEQFF. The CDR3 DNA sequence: TGCAGCGTTAGCAAGGGGTGGGATGAGCAGTTCTTC.

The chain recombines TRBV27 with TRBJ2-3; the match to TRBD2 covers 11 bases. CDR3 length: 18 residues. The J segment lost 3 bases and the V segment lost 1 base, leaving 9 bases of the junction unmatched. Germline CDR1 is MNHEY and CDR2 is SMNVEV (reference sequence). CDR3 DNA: TGTGCCAGCAGTTTATTGAACGTAGCGGGGGGGCCAACAGATACGCAGTATTTT. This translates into CASSLLNVAGGPTDTQYF.

The CDR3 nucleotides are TGTGCCAGCCTGCGGGTAAACTCACCCCTCCACTTT. It is translated as CASLRVNSPLHF. The V and J genes are TRBV2 and TRBJ1-6; D unclear. CDR1 and CDR2 (germline): SNHLY, FYNNEI. CDR3 length: 12 amino acids. V gave up 8 bases and J gave up 10 bases, with 12 bases separating them.

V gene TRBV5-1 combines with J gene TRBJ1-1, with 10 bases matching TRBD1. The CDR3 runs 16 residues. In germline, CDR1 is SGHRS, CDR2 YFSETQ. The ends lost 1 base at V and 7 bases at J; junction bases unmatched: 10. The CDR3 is CASSLKGTGEWGEAFF. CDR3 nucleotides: TGCGCCAGCAGCTTGAAGGGGACAGGGGAGTGGGGTGAAGCTTTCTTT.

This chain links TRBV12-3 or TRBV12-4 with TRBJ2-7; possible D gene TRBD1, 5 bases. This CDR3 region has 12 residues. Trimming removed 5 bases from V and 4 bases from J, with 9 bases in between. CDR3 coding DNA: TGTGCCAGCAGTCAACAGGCTTACGAGCAGTACTTC. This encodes CASSQQAYEQYF.